The clone carrying this TCR beta chain occurred a few times. Its antigen is not identified. The sample belongs to a study of identical twins. Regarding the study as a whole: Partly confounded zero-insertion analyses could result from invariant MAIT and iNKT cells. Twin pairs' shared out-of-frame alpha sequences were enriched in low generation probability. While abundant cord blood beta clonotypes carried fewer insertions, memory repertoires showed no such pattern.

Among all donors, each was a healthy Caucasian. TCRdb reprocessed the 5' RACE reads with MiXCR, giving one entry per CDR3 protein. The data show 690,000 or so distinct CDR3 sequences, 8.5% to 9% seen once. The V end was cut by 4 bases, the J end by 2 bases, with 12 bases between. The CDR3 is made up of 16 amino acids. These data also formed part of another study, on yellow fever vaccine responses in identical twins.

The sequence was obtained from a woman under 30 in good health. V gene TRBV12-3 or TRBV12-4 combines with J gene TRBJ2-6; tentatively, D is TRBD1 or TRBD2 (5 bases each). The material sequenced was PBMCs. The CDR3 coding sequence is TGTGCCAGCAGTTATCAGGGAGTCCCTGGGGCCAACGTCCTGACTTTC. Translated, it gives CASSYQGVPGANVLTF.